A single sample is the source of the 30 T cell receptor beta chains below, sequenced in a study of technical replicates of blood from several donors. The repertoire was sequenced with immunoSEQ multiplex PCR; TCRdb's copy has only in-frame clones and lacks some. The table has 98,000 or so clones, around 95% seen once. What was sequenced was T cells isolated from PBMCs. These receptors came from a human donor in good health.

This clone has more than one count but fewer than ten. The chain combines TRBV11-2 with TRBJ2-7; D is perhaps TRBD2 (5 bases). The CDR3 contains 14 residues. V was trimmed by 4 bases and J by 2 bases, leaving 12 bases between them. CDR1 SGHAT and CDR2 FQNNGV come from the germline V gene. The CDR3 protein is CASSSDWKAYEQYF. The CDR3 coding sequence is TGTGCCAGCAGCTCGGACTGGAAGGCCTACGAGCAGTACTTC.

The CDR3 DNA sequence: TGTGCCAGCAGCTCGGATGAGCAGTTCTTC. Protein product: CASSSDEQFF. This chain uses TRBV11-2 with TRBJ2-1; D not certain. This CDR3 is built from 10 residues. V was trimmed by 4 bases and J by 8 bases, leaving 3 bases between them. Germline CDR1 reads SGHAT; CDR2 reads FQNNGV.

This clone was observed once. Here the CDR3 reads CASSIQGATEAFF. The CDR3 bases are TGTGCCAGCAGCATACAGGGTGCTACTGAAGCTTTCTTT. The chain carries TRBV13 and TRBJ1-1, with D maybe TRBD1 (6 bases). Trimming took off 5 bases at V and 5 bases at J, with 12 bases between the two ends. Germline V gives CDR1 PRHDT, CDR2 FYEKMQ (reference sequence). The CDR3 loop spans 13 amino acids.

CDR3 sequence: CASGTGAYEQYF. For the CDR3, the DNA is TGTGCCAGCGGCACAGGGGCCTACGAGCAGTACTTC. The chain links TRBV28 to TRBJ2-7; 7 nucleotides match TRBD1. Germline V lookup: CDR1 MDHEN, CDR2 SYDVKM. The CDR3 is 12 residues long. V was clipped by 8 bases and J by 2 bases; unmatched bases: 3.

The CDR3 protein is CASSARTGRTGELFF. The CDR3 DNA follows: TGTGCCAGCAGCGCCCGGACAGGGCGGACCGGGGAGCTGTTTTTT. The chain is built from TRBV14 and TRBJ2-2, with 8 bases matching TRBD1. J gave up 5 bases and V 5 bases, and 7 bases lay outside the gene matches. This CDR3 comprises 15 residues. Germline V gene lookup returns CDR1 SGHDN and CDR2 FVKESK.

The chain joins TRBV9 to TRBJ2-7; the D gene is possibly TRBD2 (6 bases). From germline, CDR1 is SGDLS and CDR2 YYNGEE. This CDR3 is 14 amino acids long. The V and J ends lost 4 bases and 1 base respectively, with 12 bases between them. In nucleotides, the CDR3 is TGTGCCAGCAGCTCCGCCGGGACTTCCTACGAGCAGTACTTC. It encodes CASSSAGTSYEQYF.

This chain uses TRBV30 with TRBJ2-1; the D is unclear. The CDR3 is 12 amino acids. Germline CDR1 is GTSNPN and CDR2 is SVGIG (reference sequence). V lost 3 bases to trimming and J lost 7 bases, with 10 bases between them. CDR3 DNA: TGTGCCTGGAGCTCGGTGGTAAATGAGCAGTTCTTC. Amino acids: CAWSSVVNEQFF.

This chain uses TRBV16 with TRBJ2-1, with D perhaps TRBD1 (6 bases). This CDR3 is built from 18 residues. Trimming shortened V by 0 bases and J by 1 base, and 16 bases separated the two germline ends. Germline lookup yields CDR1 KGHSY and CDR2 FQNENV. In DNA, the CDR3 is TGTGCCAGCAGCCAATCGATAACTGGGGGCCTGTCCTACAATGAGCAGTTCTTC. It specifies CASSQSITGGLSYNEQFF.

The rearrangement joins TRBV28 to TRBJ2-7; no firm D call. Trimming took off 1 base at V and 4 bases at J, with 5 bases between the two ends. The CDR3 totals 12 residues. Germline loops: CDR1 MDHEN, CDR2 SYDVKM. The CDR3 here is CASSLSSYEQYF. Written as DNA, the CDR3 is TGTGCCAGCAGTTTATCCTCTTACGAGCAGTACTTC. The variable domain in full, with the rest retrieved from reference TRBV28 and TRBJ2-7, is DVKVTQSSRYLVKRTGEKVFLECVQDMDHENMFWYRQDPGLGLRLIYFSYDVKMKEKGDIPEGYSVSREKKERFSLILESASTNQTSMYLCASSLSSYEQYFGPGTRLTVT.

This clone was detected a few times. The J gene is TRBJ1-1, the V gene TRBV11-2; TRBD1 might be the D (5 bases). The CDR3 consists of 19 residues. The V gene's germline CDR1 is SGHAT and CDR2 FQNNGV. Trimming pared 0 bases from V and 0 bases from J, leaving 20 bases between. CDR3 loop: CASSLDLSGLRYMNTEAFF. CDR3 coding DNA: TGTGCCAGCAGCTTAGATCTATCAGGGCTTCGGTACATGAACACTGAAGCTTTCTTT.

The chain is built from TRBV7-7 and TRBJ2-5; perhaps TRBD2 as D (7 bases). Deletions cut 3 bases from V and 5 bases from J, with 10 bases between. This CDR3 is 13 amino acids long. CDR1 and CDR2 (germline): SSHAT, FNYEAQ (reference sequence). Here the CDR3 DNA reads TGTGCCAGCAGCTTCGGGGGGCGGGAGACCCAGTACTTC. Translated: CASSFGGRETQYF.

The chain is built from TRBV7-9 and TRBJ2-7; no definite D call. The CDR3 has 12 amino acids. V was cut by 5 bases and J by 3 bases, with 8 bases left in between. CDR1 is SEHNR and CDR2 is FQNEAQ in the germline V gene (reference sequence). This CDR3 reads CASSVRSYEQYF. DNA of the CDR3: TGTGCCAGCAGCGTTAGAAGCTACGAGCAGTACTTC.

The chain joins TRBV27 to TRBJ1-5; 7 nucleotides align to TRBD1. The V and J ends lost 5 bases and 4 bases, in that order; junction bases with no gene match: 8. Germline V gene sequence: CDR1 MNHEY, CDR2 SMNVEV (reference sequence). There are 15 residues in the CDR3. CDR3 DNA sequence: TGTGCCAGCAGTATTATGGGACAGAGGAATCAGCCCCAGCATTTT. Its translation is CASSIMGQRNQPQHF.

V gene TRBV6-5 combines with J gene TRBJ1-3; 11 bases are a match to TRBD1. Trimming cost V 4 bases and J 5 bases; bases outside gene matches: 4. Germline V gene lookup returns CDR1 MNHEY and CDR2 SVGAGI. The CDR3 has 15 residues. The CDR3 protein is CASSWDRGFRNTIYF. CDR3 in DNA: TGTGCCAGCAGTTGGGACAGGGGGTTTCGAAACACCATATATTTT.

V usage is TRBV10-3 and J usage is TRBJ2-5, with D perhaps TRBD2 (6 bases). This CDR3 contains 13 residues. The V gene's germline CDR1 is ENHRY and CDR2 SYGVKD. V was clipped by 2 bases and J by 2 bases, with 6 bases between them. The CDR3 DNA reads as TGTGCCATCAGTGAGGCGGGGCAAGAGACCCAGTACTTC. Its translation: CAISEAGQETQYF.

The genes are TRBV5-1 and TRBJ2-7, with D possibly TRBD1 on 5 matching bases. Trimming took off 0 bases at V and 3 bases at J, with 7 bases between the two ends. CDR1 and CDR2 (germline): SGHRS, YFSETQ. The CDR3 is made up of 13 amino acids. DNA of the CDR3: TGCGCCAGCAGCTTGGAGGGGCTCTACGAGCAGTACTTC. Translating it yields CASSLEGLYEQYF.

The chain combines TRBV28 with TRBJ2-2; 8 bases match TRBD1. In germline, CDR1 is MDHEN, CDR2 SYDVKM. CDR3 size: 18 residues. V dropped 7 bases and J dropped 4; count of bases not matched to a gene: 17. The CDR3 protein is CASTPWGPGQVPTGELFF. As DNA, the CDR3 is TGTGCCAGCACCCCATGGGGACCGGGACAGGTCCCCACCGGGGAGCTGTTTTTT.

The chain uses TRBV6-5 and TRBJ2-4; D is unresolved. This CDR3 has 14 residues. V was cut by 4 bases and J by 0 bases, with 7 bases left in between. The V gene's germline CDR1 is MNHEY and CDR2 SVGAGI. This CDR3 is CASSLGLAKNIQYF. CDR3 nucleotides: TGTGCCAGCAGTTTGGGCCTAGCCAAAAACATTCAGTACTTC.

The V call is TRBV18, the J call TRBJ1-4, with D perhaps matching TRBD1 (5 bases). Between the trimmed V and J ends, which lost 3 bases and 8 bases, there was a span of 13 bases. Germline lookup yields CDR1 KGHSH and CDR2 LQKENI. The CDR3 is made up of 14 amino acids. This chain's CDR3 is CASSPRSGDEKLFF. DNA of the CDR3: TGTGCCAGCTCACCCAGGAGCGGGGACGAAAAACTGTTTTTT.

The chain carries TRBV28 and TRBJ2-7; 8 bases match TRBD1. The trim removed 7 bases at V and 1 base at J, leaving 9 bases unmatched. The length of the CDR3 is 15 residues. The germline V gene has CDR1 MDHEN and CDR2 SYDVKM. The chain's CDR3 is CASTLTGTGSYEQYF. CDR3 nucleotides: TGTGCCAGCACTCTAACCGGGACAGGTTCCTACGAGCAGTACTTC.

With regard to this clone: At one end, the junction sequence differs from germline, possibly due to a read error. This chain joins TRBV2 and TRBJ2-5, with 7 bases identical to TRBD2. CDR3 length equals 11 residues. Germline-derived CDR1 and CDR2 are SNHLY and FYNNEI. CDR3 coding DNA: TGTGCCAGCAGGGCGGGGGATGGTGGCGACTTC. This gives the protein CASRAGDGGDF.

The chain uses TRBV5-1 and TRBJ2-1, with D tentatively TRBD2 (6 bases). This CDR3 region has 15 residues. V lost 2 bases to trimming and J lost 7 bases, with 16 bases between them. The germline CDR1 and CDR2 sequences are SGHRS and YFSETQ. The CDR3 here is CASSLNSGRKNEQFF. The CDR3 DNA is TGCGCCAGCAGCTTAAATAGCGGACGCAAAAATGAGCAGTTCTTC.

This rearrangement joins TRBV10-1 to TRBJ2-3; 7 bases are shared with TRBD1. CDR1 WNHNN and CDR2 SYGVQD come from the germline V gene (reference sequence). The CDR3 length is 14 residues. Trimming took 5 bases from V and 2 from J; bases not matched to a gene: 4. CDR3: CASSPGQTTDTQYF. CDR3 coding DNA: TGCGCCAGCAGTCCGGGACAGACCACAGATACGCAGTATTTT.

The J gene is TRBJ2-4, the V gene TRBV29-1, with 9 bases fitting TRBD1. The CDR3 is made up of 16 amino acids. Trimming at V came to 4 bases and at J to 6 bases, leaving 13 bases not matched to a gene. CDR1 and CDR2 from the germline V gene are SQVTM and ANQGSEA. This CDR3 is CSVGPTKGTGINIQYF. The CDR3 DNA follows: TGCAGCGTTGGCCCTACCAAGGGGACAGGGATAAACATTCAGTACTTC.

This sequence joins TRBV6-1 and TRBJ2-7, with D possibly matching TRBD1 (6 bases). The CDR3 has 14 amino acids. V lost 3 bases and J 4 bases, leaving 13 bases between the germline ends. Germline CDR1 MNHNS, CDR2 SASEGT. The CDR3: CASSELQGDYEQYF. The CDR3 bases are TGTGCCAGCAGTGAGTTACAGGGAGATTACGAGCAGTACTTC.

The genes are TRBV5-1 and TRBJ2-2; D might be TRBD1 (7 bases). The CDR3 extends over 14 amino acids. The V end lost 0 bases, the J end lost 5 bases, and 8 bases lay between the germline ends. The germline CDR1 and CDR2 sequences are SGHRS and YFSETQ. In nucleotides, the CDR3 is TGCGCCAGCAGCTTGGCAGGGGGGACCGGGGAGCTGTTTTTT. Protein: CASSLAGGTGELFF.

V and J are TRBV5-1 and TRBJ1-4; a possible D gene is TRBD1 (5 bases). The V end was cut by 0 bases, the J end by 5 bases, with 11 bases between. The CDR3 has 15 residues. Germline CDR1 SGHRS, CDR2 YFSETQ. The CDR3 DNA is TGCGCCAGCAGCTTGGGTGGGGCCCTCAATGAAAAACTGTTTTTT. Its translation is CASSLGGALNEKLFF.

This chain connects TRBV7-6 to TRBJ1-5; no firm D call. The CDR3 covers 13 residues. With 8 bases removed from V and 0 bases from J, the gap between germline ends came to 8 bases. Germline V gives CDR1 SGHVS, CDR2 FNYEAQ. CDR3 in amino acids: CASGRNSNQPQHF. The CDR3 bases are TGTGCCAGCGGGCGAAATAGCAATCAGCCCCAGCATTTT.

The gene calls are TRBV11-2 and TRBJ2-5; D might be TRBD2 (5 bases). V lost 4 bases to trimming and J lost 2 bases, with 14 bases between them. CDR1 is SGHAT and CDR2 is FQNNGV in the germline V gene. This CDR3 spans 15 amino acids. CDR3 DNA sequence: TGTGCCAGCAGCTCCAGGAGGACGATTCAAGAGACCCAGTACTTC. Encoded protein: CASSSRRTIQETQYF.

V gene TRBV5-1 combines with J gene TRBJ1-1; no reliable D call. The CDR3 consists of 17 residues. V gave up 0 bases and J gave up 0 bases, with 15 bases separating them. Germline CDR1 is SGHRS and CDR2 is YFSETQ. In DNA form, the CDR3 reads TGCGCCAGCAGCTTGGGGCCAGGTCTGGGTATGAACACTGAAGCTTTCTTT. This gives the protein CASSLGPGLGMNTEAFF. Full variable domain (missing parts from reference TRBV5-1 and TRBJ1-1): KAGVTQTPRYLIKTRGQQVTLSCSPISGHRSVSWYQQTPGQGLQFLFEYFSETQRNKGNFPGRFSGRQFSNSRSEMNVSTLELGDSALYLCASSLGPGLGMNTEAFFGQGTRLTVV.